These 5 T cell receptor beta chains were all obtained from the same sample, sequenced in a study of blood T cell repertoires in COVID-19. Produced via immunoSEQ multiplex PCR; TCRdb's table is partial and in-frame only. The table lists approximately 250,000 clones, approximately 91% of them singletons. Source material: peripheral blood. The receptors were gathered from a man between 25 and 39 years old with COVID-19, enrolled during active disease.

V is TRBV13 and J is TRBJ1-2; D possibly corresponds to TRBD1 (6 bases). The CDR3 covers 15 residues. V gave up 2 bases and J gave up 8 bases, with 18 bases separating them. Germline CDR1 PRHDT, CDR2 FYEKMQ (reference sequence). The CDR3 sequence is CASSLKWKGVSGYTF. In nucleotides, the CDR3 is TGTGCCAGCAGCTTAAAGTGGAAGGGGGTCAGCGGCTACACCTTC. Complete variable domain (other parts from reference TRBV13 and TRBJ1-2): AAGVIQSPRHLIKEKRETATLKCYPIPRHDTVYWYQQGPGQDPQFLISFYEKMQSDKGSIPDRFSAQQFSDYHSELNMSSLELGDSALYFCASSLKWKGVSGYTFGSGTRLTVV.

This clone was recorded once. The rearrangement uses TRBV4-1 and TRBJ2-7, with TRBD2 identical over 8 bases. The CDR3 is 15 amino acids. Trimming at V came to 3 bases and at J to 5 bases, leaving 9 bases not matched to a gene. The V gene's germline CDR1 is MGHRA and CDR2 YSYEKL. CDR3 region: CASSQLRGGPNEQYF. The CDR3 bases are TGCGCCAGCAGCCAGCTCCGGGGGGGCCCGAACGAGCAGTACTTC.

This chain connects TRBV3-1 (or the pseudogene TRBV3-2) to TRBJ1-2, with TRBD1 identical over 10 bases. This CDR3 region has 15 residues. After removal of 3 bases from V and 6 bases from J, the junction contained 7 bases not matched to a gene. CDR1 is LGHDT and CDR2 is YNNKEL in the germline V gene (reference sequence). The CDR3 here is CASSHRQGAGHGYTF. Written as DNA, the CDR3 is TGTGCCAGCAGCCATAGACAGGGGGCGGGCCATGGCTACACCTTC.

The chain recombines TRBV18 with TRBJ2-2; D remains unclear. The CDR3 is 16 residues long. The germline CDR1 and CDR2 sequences are KGHSH and LQKENI. V was clipped by 1 base and J by 0 bases, with 9 bases between them. The CDR3 region has the DNA TGTGCCAGCTCACCACGAGTCTCCGCGAACACCGGGGAGCTGTTTTTT. Translated: CASSPRVSANTGELFF.

The chain employs TRBV30 and TRBJ2-2, with 7 bases matching TRBD2. The J segment lost 2 bases and the V segment lost 5 bases, leaving 8 bases of the junction unmatched. The CDR3 sequence is 15 residues long. Looked up from germline, CDR1 is GTSNPN and CDR2 is SVGIG (reference sequence). The chain's CDR3 is CAWDTAGINTGELFF. The CDR3 DNA reads as TGTGCCTGGGACACAGCGGGGATAAACACCGGGGAGCTGTTTTTT.